These T cell receptor beta chains were read from a single sample in a study of blood T cell repertoires in COVID-19. Method: immunoSEQ multiplex PCR; TCRdb's copy keeps in-frame clones and lacks some. Of about 220,000 clones in the sample, about 80% are singletons; the top ten hold 1.3%. The material sequenced was PBMCs or T cells enriched from blood (not recorded which). The receptors originated from a woman aged 40 to 50 with acute COVID-19. The CDR3 runs from the conserved cysteine through the conserved F or W. A D gene is named only where the DNA matches it firmly.

V gene: TRBV9
J gene: TRBJ2-7
D gene: NA
CDR3 DNA: TGTGCCAGCAGCGTAACCGAGACAGCCTCCAGCGAGCAGTACTTC
CDR3 protein: CASSVTETASSEQYF

V gene: TRBV28
J gene: TRBJ2-7
D gene: TRBD1
CDR3 DNA: TGTGCCAGCAGTGCTACAGGGGGAATGAACGAGCAGTACTTC
CDR3 protein: CASSATGGMNEQYF

V gene: TRBV2
J gene: TRBJ2-7
D gene: TRBD1
CDR3 DNA: TGTGCCAGCAGACAGACAGGGGGAATAGGCGAGCAGTACTTC
CDR3 protein: CASRQTGGIGEQYF

V gene: TRBV11-2
J gene: TRBJ1-2
D gene: TRBD1
CDR3 DNA: TGTGCCAGCAGCCTGGACAGGGGGCGAGGCTACACCTTC
CDR3 protein: CASSLDRGRGYTF

V gene: TRBV11-3
J gene: TRBJ2-2
D gene: NA
CDR3 DNA: TGTGCCAGCAGCTTCGGGGGGCGAGGGGAGCTGTTTTTT
CDR3 protein: CASSFGGRGELFF

V gene: TRBV7-9
J gene: TRBJ1-2
D gene: NA
CDR3 DNA: TGTGCCAGCACTCCAAAGGGAGGGGTGGTCACTAACTATGGCTACACCTTC
CDR3 protein: CASTPKGGVVTNYGYTF

V gene: TRBV7-9
J gene: TRBJ1-3
D gene: NA
CDR3 DNA: TGTGCCAGCAGCTTTAGAGGGAGCTCTGGAAACACCATATATTTT
CDR3 protein: CASSFRGSSGNTIYF

V gene: TRBV19
J gene: TRBJ1-5
D gene: NA
CDR3 DNA: TGTGCTAGTAGTATGAGGACAGAAAATCAGCCCCAGCATTTT
CDR3 protein: CASSMRTENQPQHF

V gene: TRBV2
J gene: TRBJ1-6
D gene: TRBD1
CDR3 DNA: TGTGCCAGCAGCCCAACCGGGACAGTCAATTCACCCCTCCACTTT
CDR3 protein: CASSPTGTVNSPLHF

V gene: TRBV9
J gene: TRBJ1-3
D gene: NA
CDR3 DNA: TGTGCCAGCAGCCCTCATTTGGCCTCTGGAAACACCATATATTTT
CDR3 protein: CASSPHLASGNTIYF